This TCR beta chain appears in the sequencing data of a study of blood T cell repertoires in COVID-19. Study-level background: T cells, B-cell-depleted T cells, or PBMCs supplied cDNA or gDNA.

Trimming removed 0 bases from V and 6 bases from J, with 8 bases in between. The germline CDR1 and CDR2 sequences are SNHLY and FYNNEI. The CDR3 contains 13 residues. Only in-frame clones appear in the TCRdb table, and some are missing; sequencing was by immunoSEQ multiplex PCR. The top ten clones hold 1.5% to 2% of a sample with roughly 520,000 clones, approximately 90% of them seen once. Individuals aged about 18 to 100 years were recruited from roughly 22 US areas. Which cohort a participant joined came from the clinical history participants gave. V is TRBV2 and J is TRBJ1-1; D unclear. The clonotype was recovered from a woman aged 40-49 years who had recovered from COVID-19. Material: PBMCs or T cells enriched from blood (not recorded which). In DNA form, the CDR3 reads TGTGCCAGCAGTGAAGCCCCAGGTTCTGAAGCTTTCTTT. This gives the protein CASSEAPGSEAFF.